Sequencing of this T cell receptor beta chain was carried out in a study of T-cell memory formation after mild COVID-19. Study overall: Clustering of TCRs was largely donor specific.

Study results and limitations: Cross-reactive memory appears to have joined, as suggested by some responding clones showing up in pre-infection memory. Mainly CM and EM harbored the contracting CD4+ clones; mainly EMRA harbored the CD8+ ones. A second wave expanding day 15 to 37 was CD4+-biased; contracting clones were balanced.

The sample holds a few counts of this clonotype. What it binds is not known. TCRdb fed the 5' RACE reads into MiXCR, producing one record per CDR3 protein. This sample has about 170,000 distinct CDR3 sequences, with over 10% found just once. Germline V CDR1 and CDR2: MGHRA, YSYEKL. Trimming took off 4 bases at V and 7 bases at J, with 22 bases between the two ends. This CDR3 is 16 amino acids long. This chain links TRBV4-1 with TRBJ1-2; maybe TRBD1 (5 bases). The specimen sequenced was PBMCs or a T cell subset sorted from them (not recorded which). This sequence originates from a man aged 18 to 30 who had mild COVID-19 (a few samples of this study predate the infection). Cell type and time point are not known. CDR3 in DNA: TGCGCCAGCAGCCTTCGGGACGGGTTCGGGATGGGTGGCTACACCTTC. Residues: CASSLRDGFGMGGYTF.